This TCR beta chain was recorded in a study of blood T cell repertoires in COVID-19. Germline V gene data show CDR1 as SGHDT and CDR2 as YYEEEE. The CDR3 loop spans 17 amino acids. V trimming: 3 bases; J trimming: 0 bases; junction bases outside the gene matches: 7. Living in 25 or so US areas, the participants were between about 18 and 90 years of age. Profiled with immunoSEQ multiplex PCR; TCRdb holds only in-frame clones, not every one. In the table there are over 200,000 clones, roughly 90% of which are singletons. Sequencing used PBMCs or T cells enriched from blood (not recorded which). The rearrangement joins TRBV5-6 to TRBJ2-7; 12 bases are shared with TRBD2. This sequence originates from a woman between 45 and 65 years old in a cohort exposed to, infected with or recovered from COVID-19 (not recorded which). The CDR3 region has the DNA TGTGCCAGCAGCTGGACTAGCGGGGCCTATAGCTCCTACGAGCAGTACTTC. It is translated as CASSWTSGAYSSYEQYF.